The entry that follows covers one TCR beta chain sequence. The antigen it binds to is not known. Base qualities are not at hand, and no much larger clone is one base apart. Using the deep immunoSEQ assay, TCR CDR3 regions were amplified from genomic DNA by multiplex PCR. Genomic DNA extracted from each cell subset was distributed evenly over all wells of several immunoSEQ 96-well plates, and each plate served as one replicate. For sorted subsets, about 0.2 ug genomic DNA, equal to about 30,000 T cell genomes, was loaded into each replicate PCR. The purified libraries were quantified using a Qubit 3.0 fluorometer, sized with a Bioanalyzer 2100, and then quantified again using the KAPA Library Quantification kit. Every immunoSEQ 96-well plate was sequenced on a dedicated single-read 150-cycle Illumina NextSeq 550 flow cell. From the authors' description of their analysis: Because only junctional sequences without quality scores were contained in the immunoSEQ output, filtering matching that applied to full-length reads could not be performed. Sequences were annotated with PyIR, a Python wrapper for IgBLAST v1.9, and V/J genes and CDR3 were assigned using IMGT germline references. Any read was removed if the V/J assignment was weak (E-value above 1e-6), the CDR3 was missing, or the read contained stop codons, out-of-frame junctions, or ambiguous translated residues. V3J clonotypes were defined as sequences sharing an identical inferred V gene, J gene, and CDR3 amino acid sequence. To compute the percentage overlap between repertoires, the number of shared unique clonotypes was divided by the size of the smaller repertoire. Richness of each repertoire was evaluated using RTK rarefaction, the Chao1 estimator, and Recon v2.1 estimates of unobserved clonotypes. For all TCRbeta clonotypes obtained by the gDNA method from a handful of donors, generation probabilities were computed with OLGA. This is the immuneACCESS table as TCRdb keeps it, with only in-frame sequences that have V and J called. A part of the clones is gone; compared with another copy, unresolved V genes explain less than half, and the rest is unexplained. V and J calls and clone size are copied from that table; D and trimming were computed from the DNA. The sample table lists hundreds of thousands of clones, roughly 72% of them with a count of one. The ten largest clones capture around 1.8% of the sample.

The data are from a study of shared clonotypes between healthy human individuals (dated by TCRdb to about 2020). For the study in its entirety: The cohort included a few men and two women between 18 and 49 years of age. To increase sequencing depth and limit assay-specific biases, different laboratories used diverse techniques to prepare libraries and sequence TCR repertoires. Per donor, three plates each were used for CD4 naive and CD4 memory, two for CD8 naive, and one for CD8 memory. Each donor's leukapheresis produced roughly between roughly 0.85 and 9 billion PBMCs. The study deeply sequenced blood TCR repertoires of about 5 healthy adults to estimate repertoire size and the extent of clonotype sharing between individuals. Broad study findings and their caveats: Sampling was restricted to blood, and TCR repertoires in tissues likely differ from the TCR repertoires found in blood. About 4.5% of naive CD4, roughly 3.6% of naive CD8, about 2.5% of memory CD4, and around 0.4% of memory CD8 clonotypes were shared across several donors. Rarefaction of sorted-subset datasets indicated incomplete sequencing despite the large sequencing depth. The small number of donors limited the genetic and exposure-history diversity represented. Larger estimated clonotype richness was generally found for naive subsets than for memory subsets. Pairwise subsampling led to the expectation that sequencing depth would affect the degree of clonotype sharing among donors. Clonotypes shared by all four sorted-subset donors showed higher generation probabilities than non-shared clonotypes.

Donors were healthy HIV-negative adults with no recently reported acute infections or vaccinations. All donors were Caucasian adults living in Nashville, Tennessee, USA. CD4+ T cells were enriched through magnetic negative selection, after which naive cells were positively selected on CD45RA and the remaining negative fraction served as the memory subset. After blood collection by leukapheresis, PBMCs were isolated using Ficoll-Histopaque density gradient centrifugation and then cryopreserved in the vapor phase of liquid nitrogen. Analytical flow cytometry was used to check the purity and quantity of every magnetically sorted T cell population. Genomic DNA was isolated from every sorted fraction and measured by UV absorbance on a Nanodrop 2000c. Trimming removed 6 bases from V and 0 bases from J, leaving 18 bases between the germline ends. Taken from the germline V gene, the CDR1 and CDR2 loops are MDHEN and SYDVKM. Inclusive of the bounding cysteine and phenylalanine, the CDR3 is 17 residues long. CDR3 DNA only is kept here, 51 bases in frame from base 1.

Material: memory CD4+ T cells sorted from blood. The cell subset or site label, read with the paper, signifies: CD45RA-negative fraction. The V and J segments used are TRBV28 and TRBJ1-5, with TRBD1 tentatively as D gene (6 bases match). The sequence derives from a woman aged 25 to 39 in good health. The DNA sequence follows: TGTGCCAGCAGCATTGCGGGGGCTCGGGATAGCAATCAGCCCCAGCATTTT. This sequence encodes CASSIAGARDSNQPQHF.